Following are 23 T cell receptor beta chains from one sample sequenced in a study of blood T cell dynamics during melanoma immunotherapy. The data were produced by immunoSEQ multiplex PCR, yet TCRdb's version contains in-frame clones alone and is incomplete. The sample yields 7,500 to 9,000 clones, 85% seen once. Time point in this sample: week 3, after first cycle of checkpoint inhibitor. This material consisted of blood, taken from a patient treated with checkpoint blockade. These receptor sequences come from a human donor with melanoma.

The chain recombines TRBV4-2 with TRBJ1-6; possible D gene TRBD1, 5 bases. Looked up from germline, CDR1 is LGHNA and CDR2 is YNFKEQ. Trimming took off 7 bases at V and 4 bases at J, with 17 bases between the two ends. The CDR3 runs 16 residues. The CDR3 loop reads CASKRQGGPYNSPLHF. In nucleotides, the CDR3 is TGTGCCAGCAAGCGCCAGGGCGGTCCGTATAATTCACCCCTCCACTTT.

J is TRBJ1-6 and V is TRBV5-4; 10 bases agree with TRBD1. Germline V gives CDR1 SGHNT, CDR2 YYREEE (reference sequence). V shed 0 bases and J 8 bases; nucleotides not matched to a gene: 5. CDR3 length: 16 residues. The CDR3, as DNA: TGTGCCAGCAGCTTGGGGGACAGGGGAAAACATTCACCCCTCCACTTT. Translating it yields CASSLGDRGKHSPLHF.

The rearrangement links TRBV2 to TRBJ2-1, with 8 bases identical to TRBD2. CDR3 length: 15 residues. Per the germline V gene, CDR1 is SNHLY and CDR2 is FYNNEI. Unmatched junction bases numbered 1, after V lost 3 bases and J lost 0 bases. The CDR3 DNA follows: TGTGCCAGCAGTGATGGACTAGCCTCCTACAATGAGCAGTTCTTC. Translation: CASSDGLASYNEQFF.

This rearrangement joins TRBV5-1 to TRBJ2-7; D could derive from TRBD1 or TRBD2 (5 bases each). CDR1 and CDR2 (germline): SGHRS, YFSETQ. V shed 6 bases and J shed 0 bases, with 13 bases lying between them. The CDR3 runs 14 residues. This chain's CDR3 is CASNTLGTSYEQYF. As DNA, the CDR3 is TGCGCCAGCAACACCTTGGGGACCTCCTACGAGCAGTACTTC.

This clone was detected a few times. This chain joins TRBV19 and TRBJ1-1, with 10 nucleotides matching TRBD1. From germline, CDR1 is LNHDA and CDR2 SQIVND (reference sequence). CDR3 size: 15 residues. The junction had 8 bases not matched to a gene; V was cut back by 6 bases and J by 4 bases. Written as DNA, the CDR3 is TGTGCCAGTAGGATTCGACAGGGGGCGAGCACTGAAGCTTTCTTT. Translating gives CASRIRQGASTEAFF.

V usage is TRBV28 and J usage is TRBJ2-7; a possible D gene is TRBD2 (7 bases). This CDR3 has 15 amino acids. Per germline, CDR1 MDHEN and CDR2 SYDVKM. Trimming pared 3 bases from V and 4 bases from J, leaving 16 bases between. CDR3 residues: CASSFGGKRGYEQYF. The CDR3 DNA sequence: TGTGCCAGCAGTTTCGGGGGCAAGCGGGGATACGAGCAGTACTTC.

The chain carries TRBV25-1 and TRBJ2-7, with TRBD2 identical over 9 bases. The germline V gene encodes CDR1 MGHDK and CDR2 SYGVNS. This CDR3 is 15 amino acids long. V shed 2 bases, J shed 9 bases, and the junction held 11 bases outside the gene matches. In DNA, the CDR3 is TGTGCCAGCAGTGAAAGTGGCGGTAGCGGGGGACGGCAGTACTTC. Its protein product is CASSESGGSGGRQYF.

CDR3 bases: TGTGCCAGCAGTGAAGCTCGACAGGGGGTTCGAGAGACCCAGTACTTC. Encoded protein: CASSEARQGVRETQYF. The chain links TRBV6-1 to TRBJ2-5, with 9 bases fitting TRBD1. CDR3 size: 16 residues. The germline CDR1 and CDR2 sequences are MNHNS and SASEGT. V was clipped by 0 bases and J by 4 bases; unmatched bases: 6.

This rearrangement joins TRBV5-6 to TRBJ2-7, with D hard to call. The germline V gene encodes CDR1 SGHDT and CDR2 YYEEEE. The CDR3 length is 14 residues. The ends were cut back, 2 bases at V and 3 bases at J, with 12 bases in the middle. CDR3 in amino acids: CASSLTISGYEQYF. In DNA, the CDR3 is TGTGCCAGCAGCTTAACTATTAGTGGCTACGAGCAGTACTTC. The full variable domain, with the rest looked up from reference TRBV5-6 and TRBJ2-7, is DAGVTQSPTHLIKTRGQQVTLRCSPKSGHDTVSWYQQALGQGPQFIFQYYEEEERQRGNFPDRFSGHQFPNYSSELNVNALLLGDSALYLCASSLTISGYEQYFGPGTRLTVT.

This clone was recorded only once. The genes are TRBV4-1 and TRBJ2-1; the D is unclear. CDR1 and CDR2 from the germline V gene are MGHRA and YSYEKL. This CDR3 comprises 15 residues. The V end lost 4 bases, the J end lost 1 base, and 11 bases lay between the germline ends. The CDR3 bases are TGCGCCAGCAGCCCCCTTGGGCGGTCCTACAATGAGCAGTTCTTC. Amino acid sequence: CASSPLGRSYNEQFF.

This chain uses TRBV19 with TRBJ1-1; D is perhaps TRBD1 (5 bases). The V end lost 3 bases, the J end lost 1 base, and 9 bases lay between the germline ends. Germline loops: CDR1 LNHDA, CDR2 SQIVND (reference sequence). CDR3 length: 14 amino acids. CDR3 sequence: CASSMTVTNTEAFF. Written as DNA, the CDR3 is TGTGCCAGTAGTATGACAGTGACGAACACTGAAGCTTTCTTT. Supplemented by reference TRBV19 and TRBJ1-1, the full variable domain reads DGGITQSPKYLFRKEGQNVTLSCEQNLNHDAMYWYRQDPGQGLRLIYYSQIVNDFQKGDIAEGYSVSREKKESFPLTVTSAQKNPTAFYLCASSMTVTNTEAFFGQGTRLTVV.

V usage is TRBV6-4 and J usage is TRBJ2-7; 7 bases align to TRBD1. The CDR3 is 12 amino acids. The V and J ends lost 8 bases and 2 bases, in that order; junction bases with no gene match: 3. Germline V gene lookup returns CDR1 MRHNA and CDR2 SNTAGT. CDR3 in DNA: TGTGCCAGCCCGGACAGGCCCTACGAGCAGTACTTC. Protein sequence: CASPDRPYEQYF.

The chain combines TRBV13 with TRBJ2-2; D gene unclear. Germline lookup yields CDR1 PRHDT and CDR2 FYEKMQ (reference sequence). V dropped 4 bases and J dropped 4 bases, with 13 bases sitting between them. The CDR3 contains 15 residues. The CDR3 DNA sequence: TGTGCCAGCAGCTCCCCCCGAGGCGGCACCGGGGAGCTGTTTTTT. It yields the protein CASSSPRGGTGELFF. Full variable domain (rest looked up from reference TRBV13 and TRBJ2-2): AAGVIQSPRHLIKEKRETATLKCYPIPRHDTVYWYQQGPGQDPQFLISFYEKMQSDKGSIPDRFSAQQFSDYHSELNMSSLELGDSALYFCASSSPRGGTGELFFGEGSRLTVL.

The rearrangement joins TRBV11-2 to TRBJ1-2, with 7 bases matching TRBD1. V lost 7 bases to trimming and J lost 4 bases; unmatched junction nucleotides: 6. The V gene's germline CDR1 is SGHAT and CDR2 FQNNGV. This CDR3 is built from 13 residues. CDR3 nucleotide sequence: TGTGCCAGCACCCCGGACAGGAGCTATGGCTACACCTTC. Residues: CASTPDRSYGYTF.

The chain links TRBV10-3 to TRBJ1-2; maybe TRBD1 (5 bases). The CDR3 contains 13 residues. Trimming shortened V by 3 bases and J by 4 bases, and 9 bases separated the two germline ends. Germline-derived CDR1 and CDR2 are ENHRY and SYGVKD. The CDR3 loop reads CAISDRASYGYTF. The DNA of the CDR3 is TGTGCCATCAGTGACAGGGCAAGCTATGGCTACACCTTC.

The chain carries TRBV19 and TRBJ2-7; 9 positions match TRBD1. Per germline, CDR1 LNHDA and CDR2 SQIVND (reference sequence). This CDR3 is 15 amino acids long. After removal of 6 bases from V and 6 bases from J, the junction contained 12 bases not matched to a gene. CDR3 coding DNA: TGTGCCAGTAGAGAGACCGGGACAGGGACCTCCGAGCAGTACTTC. Its translation: CASRETGTGTSEQYF.

This chain uses TRBV19 with TRBJ2-7; D is possibly TRBD1 or TRBD2 (5 bases each). Germline V CDR1 and CDR2: LNHDA, SQIVND (reference sequence). CDR3 length: 14 amino acids. Trimming shortened V by 3 bases and J by 7 bases, and 16 bases separated the two germline ends. The CDR3 DNA follows: TGTGCCAGTAGTATGAGAGTCAGGGCGGGTGAGCAGTACTTC. Translating it yields CASSMRVRAGEQYF.

The chain recombines TRBV27 with TRBJ2-7; 10 bases map to TRBD2. J lost 0 bases, V lost 6 bases, and 8 bases had no gene match. CDR3 length: 16 residues. Germline loops: CDR1 MNHEY, CDR2 SMNVEV (reference sequence). CDR3 amino acids: CASRGGRTSGSYEQYF. The CDR3 bases are TGTGCCAGCAGGGGGGGACGGACTAGCGGCTCCTACGAGCAGTACTTC.

The chain has TRBV5-1 and TRBJ2-7, with D unresolved. CDR1 and CDR2 (germline): SGHRS, YFSETQ. Trimming removed 6 bases from V and 0 bases from J, with 13 bases in between. This CDR3 has 14 residues. CDR3 amino acids: CASKGQVSSYEQYF. CDR3 coding DNA: TGCGCCAGCAAAGGTCAGGTGAGCTCCTACGAGCAGTACTTC. Looking up the rest from reference TRBV5-1 and TRBJ2-7 gives the full variable domain: KAGVTQTPRYLIKTRGQQVTLSCSPISGHRSVSWYQQTPGQGLQFLFEYFSETQRNKGNFPGRFSGRQFSNSRSEMNVSTLELGDSALYLCASKGQVSSYEQYFGPGTRLTVT.

CDR3: CASRGYRAEQFF. Written as DNA, the CDR3 is TGTGCCAGCAGGGGGTATCGTGCTGAGCAGTTCTTC. The chain combines TRBV6-5 with TRBJ2-1; D remains ambiguous. The CDR3 contains 12 residues. The germline V gene has CDR1 MNHEY and CDR2 SVGAGI. Trimming cost V 6 bases and J 9 bases, with 12 bases left between them.

The chain recombines TRBV5-1 with TRBJ2-1; 8 positions agree with TRBD1. Germline-derived CDR1 and CDR2 are SGHRS and YFSETQ. CDR3 size: 13 residues. J was trimmed by 7 bases and V by 4 bases; bases with no gene match: 4. In DNA, the CDR3 is TGCGCCAGCAGCCTAGACAGGGGAAATGAGCAGTTCTTC. It yields the protein CASSLDRGNEQFF. Using reference TRBV5-1 and TRBJ2-1 for the parts outside the CDR3, the full variable domain is KAGVTQTPRYLIKTRGQQVTLSCSPISGHRSVSWYQQTPGQGLQFLFEYFSETQRNKGNFPGRFSGRQFSNSRSEMNVSTLELGDSALYLCASSLDRGNEQFFGPGTRLTVL.

The CDR3 region has the DNA TGTGCCAGTAGCGGGGACACGGCCTACGAGCAGTACTTC. Its protein product is CASSGDTAYEQYF. V usage is TRBV19 and J usage is TRBJ2-7, with D possibly being TRBD1 (6 bases). The CDR3 runs 13 residues. V shed 6 bases and J shed 2 bases, with 11 bases lying between them. Per the germline V gene, CDR1 is LNHDA and CDR2 is SQIVND (reference sequence).

The J gene is TRBJ2-7, the V gene TRBV5-4; 7 nucleotides align to TRBD2. V was pared by 5 bases and J by 5 bases, with 19 bases of the junction left unmatched. The CDR3 is made up of 17 amino acids. CDR1 SGHNT and CDR2 YYREEE come from the germline V gene (reference sequence). CDR3 bases: TGTGCCAGCAGTCCCTCGAGCGGGGATGGTGGTAAGGACGAGCAGTACTTC. Its protein product is CASSPSSGDGGKDEQYF.